The entry below describes one TCR beta chain. The sample belongs to a study of blood T cell repertoires in COVID-19. In the study overall: The samples span acute and convalescent COVID-19 from the United States, Italy and Spain. T cells, B-cell-depleted T cells, or PBMCs supplied cDNA or gDNA.

Trimming left V 6 bases short and J 1 base short, with 9 bases between. The CDR3 is 13 amino acids. Germline CDR1 WSHSY, CDR2 SAAADI. As handled by the study authors: Nucleated cell number was recorded as an estimate derived from reference gene primer amplification. Libraries were prepared by immunoSEQ multiplex PCR; TCRdb keeps only in-frame clonotypes and omits some of them. D and trimming were read from the DNA, whereas the V and J calls and clone size are those reported in that table. The sample lists approximately 86,000 clones, around three quarters occurring once. This chain connects TRBV10-2 to TRBJ1-1, with D unresolved. The sample was peripheral blood. The receptor comes from a woman aged 70-85 years with acute or convalescent COVID-19. In nucleotides, the CDR3 is TGCGCCAGCAGAATGAACGGGAACACTGAAGCTTTCTTT. Its protein is CASRMNGNTEAFF.